This is a list of T cell receptor beta chains from one sample in a study of blood T cell repertoires in COVID-19. Sequencing used immunoSEQ multiplex PCR; TCRdb keeps in-frame clones, though not all of them. Here the sample spans a few hundred thousand clones, less than 90% being singletons. Material: peripheral blood. Receptors originate from a man aged 35-49 years with active or convalescent COVID-19. CDR3s include the opening cysteine and the closing phenylalanine or tryptophan. D genes are given only for firm matches. Rows may omit the clone size; those that give it use once, few, many or a size class.

length,V,D,J,size,CDR3,DNA
16,TRBV5-4,NA,TRBJ1-6,NA,CASSLVEGPNNSPLHF,TGTGCCAGCAGCTTGGTTGAGGGTCCAAATAATTCACCCCTCCACTTT
13,TRBV10-2,NA,TRBJ1-5,NA,CASSESGGQPQHF,TGCGCCAGCAGTGAGTCCGGTGGTCAGCCCCAGCATTTT
14,TRBV29-1,NA,TRBJ2-7,NA,CSVFSVTGAYEQYF,TGCAGCGTTTTCTCGGTGACGGGAGCCTACGAGCAGTACTTC
16,TRBV28,TRBD2,TRBJ2-3,NA,CASSEVAGGPPDTQYF,TGTGCCAGCAGTGAAGTAGCGGGAGGGCCCCCAGATACGCAGTATTTT
14,TRBV5-6,NA,TRBJ1-2,NA,CASSLFRVDYGYTF,TGTGCCAGCAGCTTGTTTCGGGTCGACTATGGCTACACCTTC
11,TRBV27,NA,TRBJ1-2,NA,CASSWRGPYTF,TGTGCCAGCAGTTGGCGGGGACCGTACACCTTC
14,TRBV13,NA,TRBJ2-5,NA,CASSLGQGGGTQYF,TGTGCCAGCAGCTTAGGACAGGGTGGAGGGACCCAGTACTTC
14,TRBV27,TRBD1,TRBJ1-2,NA,CASSPRTGSYGYTF,TGTGCCAGCAGTCCCCGGACAGGGTCATATGGCTACACCTTC
15,TRBV5-1,NA,TRBJ2-7,NA,CASSFRGSRSYEQYF,TGCGCCAGCAGCTTCCGCGGAAGCCGATCCTACGAGCAGTACTTC
14,TRBV5-4,NA,TRBJ1-4,NA,CASSLPGRGEKLFF,TGTGCCAGCAGCTTGCCAGGGAGGGGTGAAAAACTGTTTTTT
14,TRBV29-1,TRBD1,TRBJ1-2,NA,CSAKTGGGDLGYTF,TGCAGCGCAAAAACAGGGGGCGGTGACCTCGGATACACCTTC
16,TRBV7-9,NA,TRBJ2-5,NA,CASSLGLVTSLETQYF,TGTGCCAGCAGCTTAGGGTTGGTAACTAGTCTGGAGACCCAGTACTTC
16,TRBV3-1/TRBV3-2,TRBD1,TRBJ1-6,NA,CASSQGTGSYNSPLHF,TGTGCCAGCAGCCAAGGGACAGGCTCCTATAATTCACCCCTCCACTTT
14,TRBV5-1,NA,TRBJ1-1,NA,CASSLVFRETEAFF,TGCGCCAGCAGCTTGGTCTTCAGGGAAACTGAAGCTTTCTTT
14,TRBV28,NA,TRBJ1-5,NA,CASSALGGNQPQHF,TGTGCCAGCAGCGCCCTCGGGGGCAATCAGCCCCAGCATTTT
11,TRBV20-1,NA,TRBJ1-1,NA,CSPYRNTEAFF,TGCAGCCCCTACCGAAACACTGAAGCTTTCTTT
16,TRBV7-2,TRBD2,TRBJ2-7,NA,CASSFLTSGRVLEQYF,TGTGCCAGCAGCTTCCTAACTAGCGGGAGGGTACTCGAGCAGTACTTC
13,TRBV28,NA,TRBJ1-2,NA,CASSRRGREGYTF,TGTGCCAGCAGTCGAAGGGGCCGAGAGGGCTACACCTTC
12,TRBV7-3,NA,TRBJ2-3,NA,CASSLEGGPQYF,TGTGCCAGCAGTTTGGAGGGCGGCCCGCAGTATTTT
13,TRBV7-9,NA,TRBJ2-1,NA,CASSLRTLNEQFF,TGTGCCAGCAGCTTAAGGACTTTAAATGAGCAGTTCTTC
13,TRBV6-6,TRBD1,TRBJ2-7,NA,CASSKTGVGEQYF,TGTGCCAGCAGCAAAACAGGGGTCGGCGAGCAGTACTTC
11,TRBV10-3,NA,TRBJ1-1,NA,CAISEATEAFF,TGTGCCATCAGTGAAGCCACTGAAGCTTTCTTT
15,TRBV19,TRBD2,TRBJ2-7,NA,CASSPGLAGSYEQYF,TGTGCCAGTAGTCCTGGACTAGCGGGATCCTACGAGCAGTACTTC
14,TRBV7-3,NA,TRBJ2-3,once,CASSLIGRGDPQYF,TGTGCCAGCAGCTTAATCGGGAGAGGTGATCCGCAGTATTTT
13,TRBV9,NA,TRBJ2-2,NA,CASSAQGTGELFF,TGTGCCAGCAGCGCCCAGGGAACCGGGGAGCTGTTTTTT
18,TRBV5-1,TRBD2,TRBJ2-7,NA,CASSLRPGSPAGVYEQYF,TGCGCCAGCAGCTTGAGGCCAGGGTCGCCAGCGGGAGTCTACGAGCAGTACTTC
15,TRBV6-5,NA,TRBJ2-7,NA,CASSYSRQGPTEQYF,TGTGCCAGCAGTTACTCTAGGCAGGGCCCTACCGAGCAGTACTTC
14,TRBV6-1,NA,TRBJ2-3,NA,CASSEGLSTDTQYF,TGTGCCAGCAGTGAAGGTCTGAGCACAGATACGCAGTATTTT
15,TRBV11-3,NA,TRBJ2-7,NA,CASSTSSGTNYEQYF,TGTGCCAGCAGCACGTCCTCCGGGACAAACTACGAGCAGTACTTC
15,TRBV28,NA,TRBJ2-2,NA,CASSRTVIGTGELFF,TGTGCCAGCAGCCGGACAGTTATCGGCACCGGGGAGCTGTTTTTT
14,TRBV5-5,NA,TRBJ1-1,NA,CASSFHGGGEEAFF,TGTGCCAGCAGCTTCCACGGGGGAGGGGAAGAGGCTTTCTTT
18,TRBV4-1,TRBD1,TRBJ1-4,few,CASSGSDRAFATNEKLFF,TGCGCCAGCAGCGGGTCAGACAGGGCCTTCGCAACTAATGAAAAACTGTTTTTT
11,TRBV5-1,NA,TRBJ2-1,NA,CASRSYNEQFF,TGCGCCAGCCGGTCCTACAATGAGCAGTTCTTC
15,TRBV28,TRBD1,TRBJ2-2,NA,CASSSDRANTGELFF,TGTGCCAGCAGCTCGGACAGGGCGAACACCGGGGAGCTGTTTTTT
15,TRBV19,TRBD1,TRBJ1-6,NA,CASSDGQGYNSPLHF,TGTGCCAGTAGTGACGGACAGGGCTACAATTCACCCCTCCACTTT
12,TRBV27,NA,TRBJ2-7,NA,CASSSHLYEQYF,TGTGCCAGCAGCTCCCACCTATACGAGCAGTACTTC
13,TRBV2,NA,TRBJ1-1,NA,CASSVGPGREAFF,TGTGCCAGCAGTGTCGGGCCAGGGCGTGAAGCTTTCTTT
15,TRBV5-5,TRBD1,TRBJ1-1,NA,CASSSWTGANTEAFF,TGTGCCAGCAGCTCATGGACAGGGGCGAACACTGAAGCTTTCTTT
14,TRBV29-1,NA,TRBJ2-2,NA,CSVERQGNTGELFF,TGCAGCGTTGAACGGCAGGGTAACACCGGGGAGCTGTTTTTT
17,TRBV5-5,NA,TRBJ1-6,NA,CASSYRQANSYNSPLHF,TGTGCCAGCAGCTACCGACAGGCTAACTCCTATAATTCACCCCTCCACTTT
15,TRBV11-2,TRBD1,TRBJ2-1,NA,CASSGRTGANNEQFF,TGTGCCAGCAGCGGGAGGACAGGGGCGAACAATGAGCAGTTCTTC
17,TRBV27,TRBD2,TRBJ2-7,few,CASSPDARLAGTYEQYF,TGTGCCAGCAGTCCCGATGCCAGACTAGCGGGAACCTACGAGCAGTACTTC
13,TRBV19,TRBD1,TRBJ2-1,NA,CASNRDRGNEQFF,TGTGCCAGTAACCGGGACAGGGGTAATGAGCAGTTCTTC
15,TRBV14,NA,TRBJ2-1,NA,CASSQKGLHNNEQFF,TGTGCCAGCAGCCAAAAGGGACTGCATAACAATGAGCAGTTCTTC
16,TRBV27,NA,TRBJ1-5,NA,CASSLQGWISNQPQHF,TGTGCCAGCAGCCTACAGGGCTGGATTAGCAATCAGCCCCAGCATTTT
13,TRBV27,NA,TRBJ2-7,NA,CASSLGSLDEQYF,TGTGCCAGCAGTTTGGGGAGTTTAGACGAGCAGTACTTC
20,TRBV30,TRBD1,TRBJ2-1,NA,CAWSVWRPSLSHRGNNEQFF,TGTGCCTGGAGTGTATGGAGGCCTAGCCTCTCTCACAGGGGAAACAATGAGCAGTTCTTC
15,TRBV2,TRBD1,TRBJ2-5,NA,CASSADRGLGETQYF,TGTGCCAGCAGCGCAGACAGGGGGCTGGGGGAGACCCAGTACTTC
16,TRBV11-2,TRBD2,TRBJ2-7,NA,CASSLEHGLASYEQYF,TGTGCCAGCAGCTTAGAACACGGACTAGCATCCTACGAGCAGTACTTC
17,TRBV10-3,TRBD1,TRBJ1-1,once,CAISEDGTGFYLSEAFF,TGTGCCATCAGTGAAGATGGGACAGGGTTTTATCTTTCTGAAGCTTTCTTT
12,TRBV27,NA,TRBJ2-7,NA,CASSPRAYEQYF,TGTGCCAGCAGTCCGAGGGCCTACGAGCAGTACTTC
13,TRBV28,NA,TRBJ1-1,NA,CAIHFGGGTEAFF,TGTGCCATCCACTTCGGGGGAGGCACTGAAGCTTTCTTT
17,TRBV15,NA,TRBJ1-5,NA,CATSRARSGVGWQPQHF,TGTGCCACCAGCAGAGCCCGTTCAGGGGTTGGATGGCAGCCCCAGCATTTT
14,TRBV9,NA,TRBJ1-2,NA,CASSPLEGGYGYTF,TGTGCCAGCAGCCCCCTCGAGGGTGGCTATGGCTACACCTTC
15,TRBV6-4,TRBD2,TRBJ2-3,NA,CASSNASGGPDTQYF,TGTGCCAGCAGTAACGCTAGCGGGGGACCAGATACGCAGTATTTT
14,TRBV28,TRBD1,TRBJ1-2,few,CASSKGTGIYGYTF,TGTGCCAGCAGTAAAGGGACAGGGATTTATGGCTACACCTTC
13,TRBV4-1,TRBD1,TRBJ1-1,NA,CASRWDSRTEAFF,TGCGCCAGCAGATGGGACAGCAGGACTGAAGCTTTCTTT
13,TRBV7-9,NA,TRBJ1-4,NA,CASSLRSNEKLFF,TGTGCCAGCAGCCTTCGGAGTAATGAAAAACTGTTTTTT
15,TRBV5-1,NA,TRBJ2-5,NA,CASSLWEPRSETQYF,TGCGCCAGCAGCTTGTGGGAGCCCCGATCAGAGACCCAGTACTTC